One T cell receptor (beta chain) is described in this entry. Its target is unknown. A second about 7 to 11 cycle PCR used barcoded and J-beta primers. TCRdb re-called the 5' RACE reads through MiXCR, storing one row per CDR3 protein. Counted here are approximately 730,000 distinct CDR3 sequences, 40% to 45% occurring once; the ten biggest clones make up around a fifth. Unmatched junction bases numbered 8, after V lost 6 bases and J lost 5 bases. The germline V gene encodes CDR1 MNHNY and CDR2 SVGAGI (reference sequence). CDR3 size: 15 residues. These data come from a study of blood T cells in healthy people across ages. Study-level results: Roughly linear age-related decline in beta diversity appeared, significant by age about 40. When set beside aged donors, long-lived donors presented more naive CD4+ cells and higher diversity.

The V gene is TRBV6-6, the J gene TRBJ2-1, with 9 bases matching TRBD2. The specimen sequenced was blood. This TCR was sampled from a woman aged 60-75 years in good health. DNA for the CDR3: TGTGCCAGCAGCTCTCAGCTAGCGGGACACAATGAGCAGTTCTTC. It yields the protein CASSSQLAGHNEQFF.